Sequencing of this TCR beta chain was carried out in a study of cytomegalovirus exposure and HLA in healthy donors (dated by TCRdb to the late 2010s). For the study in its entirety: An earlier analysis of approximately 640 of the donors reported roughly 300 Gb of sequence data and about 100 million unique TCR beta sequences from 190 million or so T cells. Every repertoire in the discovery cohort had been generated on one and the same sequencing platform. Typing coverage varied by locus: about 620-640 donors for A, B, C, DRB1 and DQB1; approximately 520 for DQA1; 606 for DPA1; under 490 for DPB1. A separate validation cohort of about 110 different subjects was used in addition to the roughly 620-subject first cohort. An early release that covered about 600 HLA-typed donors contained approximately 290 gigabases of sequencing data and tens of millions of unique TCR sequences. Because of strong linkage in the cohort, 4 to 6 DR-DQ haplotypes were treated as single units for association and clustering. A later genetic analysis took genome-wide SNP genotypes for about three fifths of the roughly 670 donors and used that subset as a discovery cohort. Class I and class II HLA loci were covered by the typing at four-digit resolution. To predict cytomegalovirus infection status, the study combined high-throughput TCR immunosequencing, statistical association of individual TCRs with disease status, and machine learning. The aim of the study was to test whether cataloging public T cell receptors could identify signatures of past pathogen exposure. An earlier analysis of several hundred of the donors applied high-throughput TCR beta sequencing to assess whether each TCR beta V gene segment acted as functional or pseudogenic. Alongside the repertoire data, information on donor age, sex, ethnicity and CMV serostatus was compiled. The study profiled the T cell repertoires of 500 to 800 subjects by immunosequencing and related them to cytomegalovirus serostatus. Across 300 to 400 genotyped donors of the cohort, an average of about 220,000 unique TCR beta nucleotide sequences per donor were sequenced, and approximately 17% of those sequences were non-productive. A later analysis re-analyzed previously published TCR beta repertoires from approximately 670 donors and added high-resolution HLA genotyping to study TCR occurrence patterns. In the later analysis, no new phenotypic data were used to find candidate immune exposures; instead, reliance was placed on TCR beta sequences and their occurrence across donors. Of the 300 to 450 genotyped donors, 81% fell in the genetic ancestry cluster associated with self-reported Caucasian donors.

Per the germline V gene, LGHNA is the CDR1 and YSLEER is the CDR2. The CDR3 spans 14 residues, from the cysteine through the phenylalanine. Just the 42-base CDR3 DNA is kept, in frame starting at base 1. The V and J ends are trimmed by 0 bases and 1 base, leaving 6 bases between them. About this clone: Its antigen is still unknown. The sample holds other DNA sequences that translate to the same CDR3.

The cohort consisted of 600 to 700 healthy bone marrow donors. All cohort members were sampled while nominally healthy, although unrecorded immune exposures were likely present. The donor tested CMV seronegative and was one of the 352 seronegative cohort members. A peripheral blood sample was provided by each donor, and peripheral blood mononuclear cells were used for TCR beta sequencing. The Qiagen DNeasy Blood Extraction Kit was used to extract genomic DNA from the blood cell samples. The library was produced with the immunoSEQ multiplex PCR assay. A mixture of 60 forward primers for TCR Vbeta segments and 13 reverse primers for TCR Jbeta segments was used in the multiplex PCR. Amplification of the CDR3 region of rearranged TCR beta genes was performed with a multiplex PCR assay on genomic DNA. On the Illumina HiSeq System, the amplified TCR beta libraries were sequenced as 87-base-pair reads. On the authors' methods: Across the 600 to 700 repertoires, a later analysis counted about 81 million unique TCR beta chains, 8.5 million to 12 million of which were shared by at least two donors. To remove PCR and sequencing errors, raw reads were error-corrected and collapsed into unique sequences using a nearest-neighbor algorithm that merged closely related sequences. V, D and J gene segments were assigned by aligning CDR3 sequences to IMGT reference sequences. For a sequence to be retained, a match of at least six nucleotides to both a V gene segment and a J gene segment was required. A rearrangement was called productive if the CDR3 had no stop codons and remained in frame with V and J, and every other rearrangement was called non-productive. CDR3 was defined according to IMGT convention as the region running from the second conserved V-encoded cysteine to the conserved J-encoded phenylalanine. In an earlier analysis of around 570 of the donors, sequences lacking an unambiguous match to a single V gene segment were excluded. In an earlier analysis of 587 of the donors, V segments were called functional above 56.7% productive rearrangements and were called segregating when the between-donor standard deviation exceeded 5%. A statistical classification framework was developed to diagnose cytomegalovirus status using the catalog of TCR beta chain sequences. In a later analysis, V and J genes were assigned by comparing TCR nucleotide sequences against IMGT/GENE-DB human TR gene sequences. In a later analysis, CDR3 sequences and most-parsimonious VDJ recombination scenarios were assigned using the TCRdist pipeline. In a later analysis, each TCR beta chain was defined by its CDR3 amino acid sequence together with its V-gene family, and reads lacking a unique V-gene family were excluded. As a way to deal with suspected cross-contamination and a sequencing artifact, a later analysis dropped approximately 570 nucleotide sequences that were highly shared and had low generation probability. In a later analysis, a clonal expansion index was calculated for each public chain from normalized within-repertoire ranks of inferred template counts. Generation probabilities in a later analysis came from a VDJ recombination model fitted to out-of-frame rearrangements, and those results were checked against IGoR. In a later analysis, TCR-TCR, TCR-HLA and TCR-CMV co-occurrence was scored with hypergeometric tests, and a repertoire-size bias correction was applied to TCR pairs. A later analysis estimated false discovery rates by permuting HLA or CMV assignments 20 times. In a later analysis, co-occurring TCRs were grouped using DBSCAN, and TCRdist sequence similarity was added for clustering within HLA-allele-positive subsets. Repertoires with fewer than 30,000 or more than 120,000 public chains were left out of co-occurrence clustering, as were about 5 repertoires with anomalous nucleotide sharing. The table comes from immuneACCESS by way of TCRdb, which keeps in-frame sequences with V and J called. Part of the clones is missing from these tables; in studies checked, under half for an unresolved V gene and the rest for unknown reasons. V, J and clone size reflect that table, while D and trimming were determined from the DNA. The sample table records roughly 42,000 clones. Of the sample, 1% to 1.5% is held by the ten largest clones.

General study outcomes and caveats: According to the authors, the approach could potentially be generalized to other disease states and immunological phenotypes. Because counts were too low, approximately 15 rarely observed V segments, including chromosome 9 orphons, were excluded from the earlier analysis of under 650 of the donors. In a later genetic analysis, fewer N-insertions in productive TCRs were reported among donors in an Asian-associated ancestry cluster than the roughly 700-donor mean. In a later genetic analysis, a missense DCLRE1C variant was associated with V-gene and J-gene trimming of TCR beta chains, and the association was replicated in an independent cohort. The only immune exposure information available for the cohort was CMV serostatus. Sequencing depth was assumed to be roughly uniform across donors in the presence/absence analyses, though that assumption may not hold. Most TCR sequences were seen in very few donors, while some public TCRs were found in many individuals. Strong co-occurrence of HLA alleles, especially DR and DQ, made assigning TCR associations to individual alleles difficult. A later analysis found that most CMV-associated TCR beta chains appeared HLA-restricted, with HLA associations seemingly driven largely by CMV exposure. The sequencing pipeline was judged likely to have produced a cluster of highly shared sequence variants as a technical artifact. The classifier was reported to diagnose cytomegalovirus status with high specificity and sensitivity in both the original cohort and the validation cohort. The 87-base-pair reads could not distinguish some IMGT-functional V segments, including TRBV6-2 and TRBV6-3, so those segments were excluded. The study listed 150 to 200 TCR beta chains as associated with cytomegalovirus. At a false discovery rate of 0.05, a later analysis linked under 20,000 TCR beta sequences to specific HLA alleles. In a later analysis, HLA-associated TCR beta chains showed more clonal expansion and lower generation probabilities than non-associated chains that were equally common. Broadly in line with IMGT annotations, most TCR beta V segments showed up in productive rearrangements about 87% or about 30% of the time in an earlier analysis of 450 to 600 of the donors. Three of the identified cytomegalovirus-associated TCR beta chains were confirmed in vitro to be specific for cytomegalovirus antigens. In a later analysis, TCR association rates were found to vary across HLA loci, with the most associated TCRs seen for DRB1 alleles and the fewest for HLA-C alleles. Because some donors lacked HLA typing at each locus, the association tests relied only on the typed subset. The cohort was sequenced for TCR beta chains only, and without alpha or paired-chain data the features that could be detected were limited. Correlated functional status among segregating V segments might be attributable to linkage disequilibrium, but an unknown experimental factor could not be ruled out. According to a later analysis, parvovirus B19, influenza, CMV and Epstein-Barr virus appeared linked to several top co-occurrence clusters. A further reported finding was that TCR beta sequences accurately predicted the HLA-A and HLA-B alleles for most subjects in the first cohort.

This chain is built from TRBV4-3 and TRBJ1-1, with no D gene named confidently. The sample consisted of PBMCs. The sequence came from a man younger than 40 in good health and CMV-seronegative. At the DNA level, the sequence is TGCGCCAGCAGCCAAGATCCCGGGAACACTGAAGCTTTCTTT. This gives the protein CASSQDPGNTEAFF.